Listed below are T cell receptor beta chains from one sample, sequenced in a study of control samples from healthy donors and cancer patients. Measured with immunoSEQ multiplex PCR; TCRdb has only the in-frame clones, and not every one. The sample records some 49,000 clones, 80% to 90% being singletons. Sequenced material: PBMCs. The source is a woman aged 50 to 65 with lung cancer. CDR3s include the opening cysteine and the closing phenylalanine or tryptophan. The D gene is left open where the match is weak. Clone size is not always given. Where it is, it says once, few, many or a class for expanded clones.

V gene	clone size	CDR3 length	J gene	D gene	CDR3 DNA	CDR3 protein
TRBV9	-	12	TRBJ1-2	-	TGTGCCAGCAGCGTAGAAGCTGGTGGCTACACCTTC	CASSVEAGGYTF
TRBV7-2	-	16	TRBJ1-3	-	TGTGCCAGCAGCTTAACGCCACCGGGCCCTGGAAACACCATATATTTT	CASSLTPPGPGNTIYF
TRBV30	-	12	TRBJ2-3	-	TGTGCCTGGAGTGAACTTTCAGATACGCAGTATTTT	CAWSELSDTQYF
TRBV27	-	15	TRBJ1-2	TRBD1	TGTGCCAGCAGTCCCCCAAGGTGGACAGGGAAAGGCTACACCTTC	CASSPPRWTGKGYTF
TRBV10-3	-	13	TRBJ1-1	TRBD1	TGTGCCACCGCGAAGACAGGGGACACTGAAGCTTTCTTT	CATAKTGDTEAFF
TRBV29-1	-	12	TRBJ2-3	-	TGCAGCGTTGAGGTTAGCACAGATACGCAGTATTTT	CSVEVSTDTQYF
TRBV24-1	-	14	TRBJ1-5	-	TGTGCCACCAGTGACCCGGGTATGTCAGAAGCCCAGCATTTT	CATSDPGMSEAQHF
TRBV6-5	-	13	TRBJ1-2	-	TGTGCCAGTGCCACCAATGATAACTATGGCTACACCTTC	CASATNDNYGYTF
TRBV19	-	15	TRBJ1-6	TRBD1	TGTGCCAGTAGGATTCAGGGGGCGGATTATTCACCCCCCCACTTT	CASRIQGADYSPPHF
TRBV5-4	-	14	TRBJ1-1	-	TGTGCCAGCAGCCGGGTTTCCCTGAACACTGAAGCTTTCTTT	CASSRVSLNTEAFF
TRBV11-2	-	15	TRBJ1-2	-	TGTGCCAGCAGCTTAACGGGTGGGCCCTCCGGGGGGTACACCTTC	CASSLTGGPSGGYTF
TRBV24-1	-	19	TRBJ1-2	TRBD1	TGTGCCACCAGTGACTCAACAGGGGCCAAAGGATTAACCCACTATGGCTACACCTTC	CATSDSTGAKGLTHYGYTF
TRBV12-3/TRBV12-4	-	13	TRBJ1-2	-	TGTGCCAGCAGTTTCCCCGGCGGCTATGGCTACACCTTC	CASSFPGGYGYTF
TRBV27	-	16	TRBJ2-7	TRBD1	TGTGCCAGCAGTTCTCAGGGGACAGGGGGCAGATACGAGCAGTACTTC	CASSSQGTGGRYEQYF
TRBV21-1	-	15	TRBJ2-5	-	TGTGCCAGCGGCTGGGGATGGACTAGCGGGGAGACCCAGTACTTC	CASGWGWTSGETQYF
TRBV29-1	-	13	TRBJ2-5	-	TGCAGCGTTATCCTACTGGTCAGCGAGACCCAGTACTTC	CSVILLVSETQYF
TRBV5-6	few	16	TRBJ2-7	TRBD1	TGTGCCAGCAGCTTGCCGGGACAGGGGGGCTCCTACGAGCAGTACTTC	CASSLPGQGGSYEQYF
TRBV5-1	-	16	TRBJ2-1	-	TGCGCCAGCAGCTTGGCTTCAGGAAGCTCCTACAATGAGCAGTTCTTC	CASSLASGSSYNEQFF
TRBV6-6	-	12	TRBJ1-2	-	TGTGCCAGCAGTTACTTTGACAGCCCTTGCACCTTC	CASSYFDSPCTF
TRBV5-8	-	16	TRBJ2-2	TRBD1	TGTGCCAGCAGTTCGGACAGGGGGAACAACACCGGGGAGCTGTTTTTT	CASSSDRGNNTGELFF
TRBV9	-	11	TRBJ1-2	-	TGTGCCAGCAGTTCATACTATGGCTACACCTTC	CASSSYYGYTF
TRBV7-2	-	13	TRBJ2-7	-	TGTGCCAGCAGCAGGTCTTTAAACTACGAGCAGTACTTC	CASSRSLNYEQYF
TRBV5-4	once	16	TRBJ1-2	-	TGTGCCAGCAGCCCATTTCCCTGGAGCAGTAACTATGGCTACACCTTC	CASSPFPWSSNYGYTF
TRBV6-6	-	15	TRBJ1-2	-	TGTGCCAGCAGTCTATCCAGCGGGCCGTATTCTGGCTACACCTTC	CASSLSSGPYSGYTF
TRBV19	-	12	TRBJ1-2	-	TGTGCCAGCTATCGGGCAGGGAGCGGCTACACCTTC	CASYRAGSGYTF
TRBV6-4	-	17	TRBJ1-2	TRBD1	TGTGCCAGCAGACGGATTGTCCCGGGACAGCTTAACTATGGCTACACCTTC	CASRRIVPGQLNYGYTF
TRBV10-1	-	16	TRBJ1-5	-	TGCGCCAGCAGTGCGGTCTACAGAAGGGGCAATCAGCCCCAGCATTTT	CASSAVYRRGNQPQHF
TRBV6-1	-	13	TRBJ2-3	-	TGTGCCAGCAAGATGCCGGTCCCAGATACGCAGTATTTT	CASKMPVPDTQYF
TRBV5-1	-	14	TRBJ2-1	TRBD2	TGCGCCAGCACCTCCGGGGGACTATACAATGAGCAGTTCTTC	CASTSGGLYNEQFF
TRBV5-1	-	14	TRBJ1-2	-	TGCGCCAGCAGCGGGACGGCTTCTAACTATGGCTACACCTTC	CASSGTASNYGYTF
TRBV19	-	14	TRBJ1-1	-	TGTGCCAGTAGGTTGTCGGATGCCAGGGATGAAGCTTTCTTT	CASRLSDARDEAFF
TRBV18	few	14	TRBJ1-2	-	TGTGCCAGCTCACAACGGACAGAAGACTATGGCTACACCTTC	CASSQRTEDYGYTF
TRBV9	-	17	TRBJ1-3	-	TGTGCCAGCAGCGTAGAAAGTCAGTCGTACGGTGGAAACACCATATATTTT	CASSVESQSYGGNTIYF
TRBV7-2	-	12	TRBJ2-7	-	TGTGCCAGCAGCTTGTTACACTACGAGCAGTACTTC	CASSLLHYEQYF
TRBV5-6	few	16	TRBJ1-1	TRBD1	TGTGCCAGCAGCTTGCTCGGACAGGGGATAGAGACTGAAGCTTTCTTT	CASSLLGQGIETEAFF
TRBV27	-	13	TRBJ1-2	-	TGTGCCAGCAGTGGGGCCCTCTCGGGGGGCTACACCTTC	CASSGALSGGYTF
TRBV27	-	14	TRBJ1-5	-	TGTGCCAGCAGGCAGGGGATGGTCAATCAGCCCCAGCATTTT	CASRQGMVNQPQHF
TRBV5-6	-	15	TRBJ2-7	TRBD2	TGTGCCAGCAGCCGAAGCGGGGGGTCAACCTACGAGCAGTACTTC	CASSRSGGSTYEQYF
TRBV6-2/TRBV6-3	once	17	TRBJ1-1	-	TGTGCCAGCAGTCCATGGTGGCAGCAATTTACGAACACTGAAGCTTTCTTT	CASSPWWQQFTNTEAFF
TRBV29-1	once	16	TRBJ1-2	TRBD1	TGCAGCGCCGTCGCTCCGACAGGGGAAGTCTCTTGGGGCTACACCTTC	CSAVAPTGEVSWGYTF
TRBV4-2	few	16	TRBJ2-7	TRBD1	TGTGCCAGCAGGGATTATCGACAGGGGGTAACCTACGAGCAGTACTTC	CASRDYRQGVTYEQYF
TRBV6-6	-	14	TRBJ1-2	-	TGTGCCAGCAGTATGGGGCAGGCTAACTATGGCTACACCTTC	CASSMGQANYGYTF
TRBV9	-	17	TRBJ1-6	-	TGTGCCAGCAGCTTGGAGGGATGGAGCTCCTATAATTCACCCCTCCACTTT	CASSLEGWSSYNSPLHF
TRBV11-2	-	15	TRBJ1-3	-	TGTGCCAGCAGCTTATCGCAGTTCTCTGGAAACACCATATATTTT	CASSLSQFSGNTIYF
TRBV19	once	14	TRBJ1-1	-	TGTGCCAGTAGTATAAGCCAGCTGAACACTGAAGCTTTCTTT	CASSISQLNTEAFF
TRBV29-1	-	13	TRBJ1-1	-	TGCAGCGTGCAGCAAGCCTTGAACACTGAAGCTTTCTTT	CSVQQALNTEAFF
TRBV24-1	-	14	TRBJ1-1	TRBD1	TGTGCCACCAGTGCGGGACAGGGACGTACTGAAGCTTTCTTT	CATSAGQGRTEAFF
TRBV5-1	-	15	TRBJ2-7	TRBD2	TGCGCCAGCAGCTTGGAGCGCGGGGGGATCGGCGAGCAGTACTTC	CASSLERGGIGEQYF
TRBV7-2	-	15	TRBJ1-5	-	TGTGCCAGCAGCTTAGACAACAGCCGCAATCAGCCCCAGCATTTT	CASSLDNSRNQPQHF
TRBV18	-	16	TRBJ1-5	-	TGTGCCAGCTCACGCGTTAGGACGGATAGCAATCAGCCCCAGCATTTT	CASSRVRTDSNQPQHF
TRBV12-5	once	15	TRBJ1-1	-	TGTGCTAGTGGTTTGGTCGGGCAGGGGCGAACTGAAGCTTTCTTT	CASGLVGQGRTEAFF
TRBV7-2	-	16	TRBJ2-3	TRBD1	TGTGCCAGCAGCTTAGCGGGGACAGCTAGCACAGATACGCAGTATTTT	CASSLAGTASTDTQYF
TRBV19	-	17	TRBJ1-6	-	TGTGCCAGTAGTCTGACTCTACCGGGACCCGCCATGGCACCCCTCCACTTT	CASSLTLPGPAMAPLHF